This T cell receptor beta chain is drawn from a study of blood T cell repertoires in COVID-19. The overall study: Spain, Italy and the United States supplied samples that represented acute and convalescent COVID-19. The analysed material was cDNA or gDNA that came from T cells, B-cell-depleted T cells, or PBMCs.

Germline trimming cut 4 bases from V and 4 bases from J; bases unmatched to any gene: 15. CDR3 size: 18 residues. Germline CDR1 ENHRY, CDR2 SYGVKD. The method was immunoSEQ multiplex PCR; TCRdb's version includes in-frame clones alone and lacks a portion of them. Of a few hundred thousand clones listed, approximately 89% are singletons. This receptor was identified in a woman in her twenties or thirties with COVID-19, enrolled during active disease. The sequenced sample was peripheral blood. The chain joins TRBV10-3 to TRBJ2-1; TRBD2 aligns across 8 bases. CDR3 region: CAISGAGVPTYSYNEQFF. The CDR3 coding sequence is TGTGCCATCAGTGGAGCGGGGGTTCCCACCTACTCTTACAATGAGCAGTTCTTC.